This TCR beta chain was sequenced for a study of T cell responses to AZD1222 COVID-19 vaccine. Findings and caveats of the study: Variant regions that are unmutated are reportedly the target of nearly half of spike-specific TCRs.

This table comes from immunoSEQ multiplex PCR, and its TCRdb copy is limited to in-frame clones, with some not included. The table shows about 82,000 clones, with just under 90% occurring only once. Comments on this clone: Its antigen is undetermined.

V shed 0 bases, J shed 6 bases, and the junction held 8 bases outside the gene matches. CDR3 length equals 16 residues. Germline CDR1 SGHTA, CDR2 FQGNSA. This sample comprised peripheral blood, obtained on day 0 of AZD1222 vaccination. This clonotype was sampled from an adult in good health. The chain couples TRBV7-2 to TRBJ2-7; the match to TRBD2 covers 10 bases. This CDR3 reads CASSLASSGGRLEQYF. The CDR3 coding sequence is TGTGCCAGCAGCTTAGCGTCTAGCGGGGGCCGTCTCGAGCAGTACTTC.